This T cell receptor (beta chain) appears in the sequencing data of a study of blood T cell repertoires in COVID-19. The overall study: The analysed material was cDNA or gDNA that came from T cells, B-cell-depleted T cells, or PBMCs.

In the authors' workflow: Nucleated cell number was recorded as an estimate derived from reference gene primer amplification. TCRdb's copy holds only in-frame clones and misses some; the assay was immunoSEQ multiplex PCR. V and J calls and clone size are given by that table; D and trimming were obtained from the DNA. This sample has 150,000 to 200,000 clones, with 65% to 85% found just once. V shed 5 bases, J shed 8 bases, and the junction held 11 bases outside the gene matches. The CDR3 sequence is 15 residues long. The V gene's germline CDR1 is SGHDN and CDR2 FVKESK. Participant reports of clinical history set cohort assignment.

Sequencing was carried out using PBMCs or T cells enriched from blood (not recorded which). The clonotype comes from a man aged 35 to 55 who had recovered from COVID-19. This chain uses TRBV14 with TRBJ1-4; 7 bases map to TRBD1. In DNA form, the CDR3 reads TGTGCCAGCAGCTCCAGACAGGGAGCTTACGAAAAACTGTTTTTT. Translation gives CASSSRQGAYEKLFF.